The rows below give T cell receptor beta chains drawn from one sample of a study of shared clonotypes between healthy human individuals. Using immunoSEQ multiplex PCR, the repertoire was profiled, and TCRdb retains in-frame clones only, with some absent. The data show about 92,000 clones, around half seen once. The sequenced sample was PBMCs. The receptors shown here come from a woman between 40 and 50 years old in good health. Some clones in this sample may be carry-over from other donors' samples. CDR3s include the opening cysteine and the closing phenylalanine or tryptophan.

length | J | V | CDR3
14 | TRBJ2-7 | TRBV1 | CTSSPQGTPPEQYF
15 | TRBJ2-1 | TRBV28 | CASSSPGTVNNEQFF
12 | TRBJ2-5 | TRBV7-9 | CASSHETGTRYF
14 | TRBJ2-1 | TRBV11-3 | CASSLDRGASEQFF
16 | TRBJ2-1 | TRBV29-1 | CSVDWGTGASYNEQFF
12 | TRBJ1-5 | TRBV19 | CATRGGNQPQHF
15 | TRBJ2-5 | TRBV7-9 | CASSSDLWGSETQYF
12 | TRBJ1-2 | TRBV5-6 | CASSLTDYGYTF
15 | TRBJ2-5 | TRBV7-9 | CASSLALGSGETQYF
15 | TRBJ2-7 | TRBV7-2 | CASSFSSGSSGEQYF